A selection of T cell receptor beta chains follows, all from one sample in a study of blood T cell repertoires in COVID-19. Clones were sequenced by immunoSEQ multiplex PCR, and TCRdb holds only the in-frame ones, with some missing. The data show 25,000 to 35,000 clones, 85% seen once. What was sequenced was peripheral blood. The receptors stem from a man in his sixties with active COVID-19. The CDR3 runs from the conserved cysteine through the conserved F or W. Each record gives: CDR3 protein, CDR3 DNA, V gene, D gene, clone size, J gene. D genes are given only for firm matches. Not all rows give a size; the values are once, few, many and, for expanded clones, a class.

CDR3 protein: CASSSIAGDYNEQFF
CDR3 DNA: TGTGCCAGCAGTTCCATAGCGGGAGACTACAATGAGCAGTTCTTC
V gene: TRBV7-8
D gene: TRBD2
clone size: -
J gene: TRBJ2-1

CDR3 protein: CASSVEPGLAGRNEQFF
CDR3 DNA: TGTGCCAGCAGCGTAGAGCCGGGACTAGCGGGCCGAAATGAGCAGTTCTTC
V gene: TRBV9
D gene: TRBD2
clone size: -
J gene: TRBJ2-1

CDR3 protein: CASSQDRTGGTDTQYF
CDR3 DNA: TGTGCCAGCAGCCAAGATAGGACAGGCGGCACAGATACGCAGTATTTT
V gene: TRBV4-2
D gene: TRBD1
clone size: -
J gene: TRBJ2-3

CDR3 protein: CASSETGVVQETQYF
CDR3 DNA: TGTGCCAGCAGTGAAACGGGAGTGGTCCAAGAGACCCAGTACTTC
V gene: TRBV2
D gene: -
clone size: once
J gene: TRBJ2-5

CDR3 protein: CASSSSDTQYF
CDR3 DNA: TGTGCCAGCTCATCCTCAGATACGCAGTATTTT
V gene: TRBV18
D gene: -
clone size: once
J gene: TRBJ2-3

CDR3 protein: CAIRAPTNEKLFF
CDR3 DNA: TGTGCCATCAGGGCCCCAACTAATGAAAAACTGTTTTTT
V gene: TRBV10-3
D gene: -
clone size: -
J gene: TRBJ1-4

CDR3 protein: CASSKSQGARGLAGSSYNEQFF
CDR3 DNA: TGTGCCAGCAGCAAAAGTCAGGGGGCTAGGGGACTAGCGGGTTCCTCCTACAATGAGCAGTTCTTC
V gene: TRBV21-1
D gene: -
clone size: -
J gene: TRBJ2-1

CDR3 protein: CASSLQTGYGYTF
CDR3 DNA: TGTGCCAGCAGCTTACAAACGGGCTATGGCTACACCTTC
V gene: TRBV7-3
D gene: -
clone size: -
J gene: TRBJ1-2

CDR3 protein: CASRPSGRAYNEQFF
CDR3 DNA: TGTGCCAGCAGGCCAAGCGGGAGGGCTTACAATGAGCAGTTCTTC
V gene: TRBV28
D gene: TRBD2
clone size: once
J gene: TRBJ2-1

CDR3 protein: CASRTTYPGQGPSYEQYF
CDR3 DNA: TGTGCCAGCAGAACTACCTATCCGGGACAGGGACCCTCCTACGAGCAGTACTTC
V gene: TRBV7-3
D gene: TRBD1
clone size: -
J gene: TRBJ2-7

CDR3 protein: CASSPRVGQSVYGYTF
CDR3 DNA: TGTGCCAGTAGTCCGCGGGTGGGACAGTCCGTCTATGGCTACACCTTC
V gene: TRBV19
D gene: TRBD1
clone size: -
J gene: TRBJ1-2

CDR3 protein: CASSLAATEDF
CDR3 DNA: TGTGCCAGCAGCTTGGCCGCGACGGAGGACTTC
V gene: TRBV5-5
D gene: -
clone size: -
J gene: TRBJ2-7

CDR3 protein: CASSRNLNTEAFF
CDR3 DNA: TGCGCCAGCAGCCGAAACTTGAACACTGAAGCTTTCTTT
V gene: TRBV5-1
D gene: -
clone size: -
J gene: TRBJ1-1

CDR3 protein: CASSFSLAGPFYEQFF
CDR3 DNA: TGTGCCAGCAGTTTCTCACTAGCGGGGCCTTTCTATGAGCAGTTCTTC
V gene: TRBV6-5
D gene: TRBD2
clone size: -
J gene: TRBJ2-1

CDR3 protein: CATSRERQGANEKLFF
CDR3 DNA: TGTGCCACCAGCAGGGAGAGACAGGGGGCTAATGAAAAACTGTTTTTT
V gene: TRBV15
D gene: TRBD1
clone size: -
J gene: TRBJ1-4

CDR3 protein: CASSYGQGGGNQPQHF
CDR3 DNA: TGTGCCAGCAGTTACGGGCAGGGCGGTGGGAATCAGCCCCAGCATTTT
V gene: TRBV6-6
D gene: -
clone size: -
J gene: TRBJ1-5

CDR3 protein: CASSEWAATNEKLFF
CDR3 DNA: TGTGCCAGCAGTGAATGGGCAGCAACTAATGAAAAACTGTTTTTT
V gene: TRBV25-1
D gene: -
clone size: -
J gene: TRBJ1-4

CDR3 protein: CAILQGLSYNEQFF
CDR3 DNA: TGTGCCATTCTCCAGGGACTGTCCTACAATGAGCAGTTCTTC
V gene: TRBV28
D gene: -
clone size: -
J gene: TRBJ2-1

CDR3 protein: CASSSQMAGEDVLYNEQFF
CDR3 DNA: TGTGCCAGCAGTTCCCAAATGGCGGGAGAGGATGTTCTCTACAATGAGCAGTTCTTC
V gene: TRBV28
D gene: TRBD2
clone size: few
J gene: TRBJ2-1

CDR3 protein: CASSLGIGLAGVRDYEQYF
CDR3 DNA: TGTGCCAGCAGCTTAGGAATCGGGCTAGCGGGAGTTCGCGACTACGAGCAGTACTTC
V gene: TRBV7-2
D gene: TRBD2
clone size: -
J gene: TRBJ2-7

CDR3 protein: CASSVWGTSGLQDTQYF
CDR3 DNA: TGTGCCAGCAGCGTATGGGGGACTAGCGGGCTCCAAGATACGCAGTATTTT
V gene: TRBV9
D gene: TRBD2
clone size: -
J gene: TRBJ2-3

CDR3 protein: CASSVVSGTSSHEQFF
CDR3 DNA: TGTGCCAGCAGCGTAGTCTCGGGAACTAGTTCCCATGAGCAGTTCTTC
V gene: TRBV9
D gene: -
clone size: -
J gene: TRBJ2-1

CDR3 protein: CASSLGTGGRETQYF
CDR3 DNA: TGTGCCAGCAGCTTAGGTACAGGGGGCCGGGAGACCCAGTACTTC
V gene: TRBV7-2
D gene: TRBD1
clone size: -
J gene: TRBJ2-5

CDR3 protein: CSVFGVGTGELFF
CDR3 DNA: TGCAGCGTTTTCGGGGTCGGGACCGGGGAGCTGTTTTTT
V gene: TRBV29-1
D gene: -
clone size: once
J gene: TRBJ2-2

CDR3 protein: CASSLTREQFF
CDR3 DNA: TGTGCCAGCAGCCTGACTAGGGAGCAGTTCTTC
V gene: TRBV5-8
D gene: -
clone size: -
J gene: TRBJ2-1

CDR3 protein: CASSSTQGSFEKLFF
CDR3 DNA: TGTGCCAGCAGCTCTACACAGGGGTCCTTTGAAAAACTGTTTTTT
V gene: TRBV5-5
D gene: TRBD1
clone size: few
J gene: TRBJ1-4

CDR3 protein: CASSSDPRGSYNEQFF
CDR3 DNA: TGTGCCAGCAGCTCGGACCCTCGAGGGTCCTACAATGAGCAGTTCTTC
V gene: TRBV11-3
D gene: -
clone size: -
J gene: TRBJ2-1

CDR3 protein: CASSSRVAGRSTDTQYF
CDR3 DNA: TGTGCCAGCAGCTCCAGGGTAGCGGGGCGGAGCACAGATACGCAGTATTTT
V gene: TRBV7-8
D gene: TRBD2
clone size: -
J gene: TRBJ2-3

CDR3 protein: CASSLQPGLAAETQYF
CDR3 DNA: TGTGCCAGCAGCTTACAACCGGGACTAGCTGCCGAGACCCAGTACTTC
V gene: TRBV13
D gene: TRBD2
clone size: -
J gene: TRBJ2-5

CDR3 protein: CASSSNNSPLHF
CDR3 DNA: TGTGCCAGCAGCTCAAATAATTCACCCCTCCACTTT
V gene: TRBV7-2
D gene: -
clone size: few
J gene: TRBJ1-6

CDR3 protein: CASMTPGRTEAFF
CDR3 DNA: TGTGCCAGCATGACTCCCGGTAGGACTGAAGCTTTCTTT
V gene: TRBV28
D gene: -
clone size: few
J gene: TRBJ1-1

CDR3 protein: CASSRGSNEKLFF
CDR3 DNA: TGTGCCAGCAGCCGAGGAAGTAATGAAAAACTGTTTTTT
V gene: TRBV3-1/TRBV3-2
D gene: -
clone size: -
J gene: TRBJ1-4

CDR3 protein: CAWRVRTSGRETQYF
CDR3 DNA: TGTGCCTGGAGGGTCAGGACTAGCGGGAGAGAGACCCAGTACTTC
V gene: TRBV30
D gene: TRBD2
clone size: -
J gene: TRBJ2-5

CDR3 protein: CASSLARGYGYTF
CDR3 DNA: TGTGCCAGCAGTTTAGCCAGGGGGTATGGCTACACCTTC
V gene: TRBV28
D gene: TRBD1
clone size: once
J gene: TRBJ1-2